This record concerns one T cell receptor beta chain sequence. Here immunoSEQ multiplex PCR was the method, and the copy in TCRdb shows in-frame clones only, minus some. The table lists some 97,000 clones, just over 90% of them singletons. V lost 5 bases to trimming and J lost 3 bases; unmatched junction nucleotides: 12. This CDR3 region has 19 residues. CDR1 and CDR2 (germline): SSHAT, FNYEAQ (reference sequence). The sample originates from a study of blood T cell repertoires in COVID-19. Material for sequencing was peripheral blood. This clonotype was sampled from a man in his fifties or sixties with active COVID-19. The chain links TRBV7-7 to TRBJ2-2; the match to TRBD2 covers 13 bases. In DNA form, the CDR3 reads TGTGCCAGCAGCCGGGGACTAGCGGGGCCCTTTGGAGACACCGGGGAGCTGTTTTTT. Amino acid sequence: CASSRGLAGPFGDTGELFF.